The 12 T cell receptor beta chains below all came from one sample that was sequenced in a study of blood T cells in healthy people across ages (dated by TCRdb to 2013 to 2016). The library was produced with 5' RACE. TCRdb records Illumina HiSeq 2500 as the sequencer. A second roughly 7 to 12 cycle PCR used a sample-barcoded 5' primer and a J-beta primer mix. The raw public data were reprocessed by TCRdb itself: fastp quality trimming at Q25, MiXCR clonotype calling, in-frame beta chains only. Rows with a matching CDR3 protein are joined into one entry that keeps the most common DNA and genes. This sample is represented by over 1,200,000 distinct CDR3 sequences; roughly 60% of them were singletons. The ten largest make up 6.5% to 8.5% of the sample. The material sequenced was blood. These receptors all stem from a man younger than 30 in good health.

This clonotype showed up just a few times. The V gene is TRBV29-1, the J gene TRBJ1-2; D is ambiguous. Trimming removed 5 bases at V and 4 bases at J, with 11 bases between. The length of the CDR3 is 12 residues. Germline V CDR1 and CDR2: SQVTM, ANQGSEA. This CDR3 is CSVLLAGYGYTF. The DNA of the CDR3 is TGCAGCGTTCTCCTTGCTGGCTATGGCTACACCTTC.

Here the CDR3 reads CATSDRGGYEQFF. The CDR3 DNA sequence: TGTGCCACCAGTGATAGGGGGGGGTATGAGCAGTTCTTC. The chain employs TRBV24-1 and TRBJ2-1; TRBD2 might be the D (7 bases). In germline, CDR1 is KGHDR, CDR2 SFDVKD. With 3 bases removed from V and 8 bases from J, the gap between germline ends came to 10 bases. This CDR3 spans 13 amino acids.

V and J are TRBV5-1 and TRBJ1-1; D unresolved. The CDR3 runs 14 residues. In germline, CDR1 is SGHRS, CDR2 YFSETQ. Trimming left V 4 bases short and J 4 bases short, with 14 bases between. CDR3 bases: TGCGCCAGCAGCACTGACCCCTGGGGCACTGAAGCTTTCTTT. It translates to CASSTDPWGTEAFF.

This clonotype was counted a single time. The chain has TRBV6-1 and TRBJ2-7, with 9 bases that match TRBD1. Germline lookup yields CDR1 MNHNS and CDR2 SASEGT. CDR3 length: 14 amino acids. J gave up 3 bases and V 6 bases, and 6 bases lay outside the gene matches. The CDR3 DNA follows: TGTGCCAGCAGGGGAGGACAGGGGTTCTACGAGCAGTACTTC. Protein: CASRGGQGFYEQYF.

V and J are TRBV10-3 and TRBJ2-7; D may match TRBD1 or TRBD2 (5 bases each). Germline CDR1 and CDR2: ENHRY and SYGVKD. Trimming pared 0 bases from V and 4 bases from J, leaving 19 bases between. This CDR3 region has 17 residues. CDR3 amino acids: CAISESPGPRPPYEQYF. CDR3 DNA sequence: TGTGCCATCAGTGAGTCTCCGGGACCAAGGCCCCCATACGAGCAGTACTTC.

The chain links TRBV5-1 to TRBJ2-7; 9 bases are shared with TRBD1. CDR1 and CDR2 (germline): SGHRS, YFSETQ. The V gene end was trimmed by 4 bases and the J gene end by 2 bases; junction bases not matched to a gene: 7. The CDR3 totals 15 residues. The CDR3: CASSPGTGSTYEQYF. DNA of the CDR3: TGCGCCAGCAGCCCCGGGACAGGGAGCACCTACGAGCAGTACTTC.

The chain has TRBV12-3 or TRBV12-4 and TRBJ2-6; the D gene could be TRBD1 or TRBD2 (5 bases each). Between the trimmed V and J ends, which lost 1 base and 3 bases, there was a span of 10 bases. This CDR3 has 16 amino acids. In DNA form, the CDR3 reads TGTGCCAGCAGTTTAGTATTGGGGGTTGGGGCCAACGTCCTGACTTTC. As protein: CASSLVLGVGANVLTF.

The chain combines TRBV20-1 with TRBJ2-3; 7 positions match TRBD2. Germline loops: CDR1 DFQATT, CDR2 SNEGSKA (reference sequence). The CDR3 has 14 residues. J lost 1 base, V lost 5 bases, and 6 bases had no gene match. The DNA for the CDR3 is TGCAGTGCTCCGATTAGCGGGCGCACAGATACGCAGTATTTT. Amino acids: CSAPISGRTDTQYF.

This rearrangement joins TRBV7-2 to TRBJ2-3; 8 nucleotides line up with TRBD2. The V segment lost 5 bases and the J segment 0 bases; nucleotides outside the gene matches: 7. Germline-derived CDR1 and CDR2 are SGHTA and FQGNSA. The CDR3 consists of 16 residues. Here the CDR3 reads CASSRIAGLSTDTQYF. In nucleotides, the CDR3 is TGTGCCAGCAGCCGAATAGCGGGACTAAGCACAGATACGCAGTATTTT.

This rearrangement joins TRBV5-1 to TRBJ2-2, with a tentative D call TRBD1 (6 bases). CDR1 and CDR2 (germline): SGHRS, YFSETQ. CDR3 length: 15 amino acids. Trimming left V 4 bases short and J 6 bases short, with 16 bases between. In nucleotides, the CDR3 is TGCGCCAGCAGCGCTCCGGGACACACACCCGGGGAGCTGTTTTTT. Translated: CASSAPGHTPGELFF.

The chain employs TRBV7-2 and TRBJ1-2; a possible D gene is TRBD1 (6 bases). V lost 4 bases, J lost 0 bases, and 15 bases lay in between. Germline CDR1 SGHTA, CDR2 FQGNSA. The CDR3 has 16 residues. The CDR3 DNA is TGTGCCAGCAGCTCCCCGGGGGGGGGCACTAACTATGGCTACACCTTC. It translates to CASSSPGGGTNYGYTF. The full variable domain, in which reference TRBV7-2 and TRBJ1-2 provide the parts outside the CDR3, is GAGVSQSPSNKVTEKGKDVELRCDPISGHTALYWYRQSLGQGLEFLIYFQGNSAPDKSGLPSDRFSAERTGGSVSTLTIQRTQQEDSAVYLCASSSPGGGTNYGYTFGSGTRLTVV.

In this sample, this clonotype turned up a few times. The chain joins TRBV6-5 to TRBJ2-3, with D uncertain. This CDR3 has 16 amino acids. Germline V gene data show CDR1 as MNHEY and CDR2 as SVGAGI. The V end was cut by 2 bases, the J end by 4 bases, with 16 bases between. The CDR3 sequence is CASSYGSWPASDTQYF. As DNA, the CDR3 is TGTGCCAGCAGTTACGGTTCTTGGCCAGCATCAGATACGCAGTATTTT.